The 15 T cell receptor beta chains given below trace back to one sample, sequenced in a study of blood T cell repertoires in COVID-19. The data were produced by immunoSEQ multiplex PCR, yet TCRdb's version contains in-frame clones alone and is incomplete. Of about 26,000 clones in the sample, around 87% were seen once. The specimen sequenced was peripheral blood. The source is a man between 65 and 85 years old with acute or convalescent COVID-19.

This chain connects TRBV19 to TRBJ1-2; TRBD1 is a possible D gene (5 bases). This CDR3 spans 15 amino acids. Germline V gives CDR1 LNHDA, CDR2 SQIVND (reference sequence). V was cut by 1 base and J by 0 bases, with 9 bases left in between. The CDR3 is CASSIGQGANYGYTF. In DNA, the CDR3 is TGTGCCAGTAGTATAGGGCAGGGCGCTAACTATGGCTACACCTTC.

The chain joins TRBV18 to TRBJ1-2, with TRBD1 matching 8 bases. The V gene's germline CDR1 is KGHSH and CDR2 LQKENI. The CDR3 sequence is 14 residues long. The ends lost 3 bases at V and 4 bases at J; junction bases unmatched: 4. CDR3 residues: CASSPGDRSYGYTF. Here the CDR3 DNA reads TGTGCCAGCTCACCTGGGGACAGGTCCTATGGCTACACCTTC.

The J gene is TRBJ2-1, the V gene TRBV27, with TRBD1 matching over 9 bases. J gave up 1 base and V 5 bases, and 6 bases lay outside the gene matches. The germline gives CDR1 MNHEY, CDR2 SMNVEV (reference sequence). The CDR3 loop spans 16 amino acids. The CDR3: CASSPRDRVSYNEQFF. Written as DNA, the CDR3 is TGTGCCAGCAGTCCTAGGGACAGGGTTTCCTACAATGAGCAGTTCTTC.

The chain recombines TRBV9 with TRBJ1-2; D is unclear. Germline CDR1 and CDR2: SGDLS and YYNGEE. This CDR3 has 13 residues. Trimming pared 0 bases from V and 7 bases from J, leaving 10 bases between. The CDR3 region is CASSVDDGSGYTF. For the CDR3, the DNA is TGTGCCAGCAGCGTAGACGATGGGAGTGGCTACACCTTC. Using reference TRBV9 and TRBJ1-2 for the parts outside the CDR3, the full variable domain is DSGVTQTPKHLITATGQRVTLRCSPRSGDLSVYWYQQSLDQGLQFLIQYYNGEERAKGNILERFSAQQFPDLHSELNLSSLELGDSALYFCASSVDDGSGYTFGSGTRLTVV.

In its sample, this clone was seen once. The V gene is TRBV5-6, the J gene TRBJ1-6, with a weak D call TRBD1 (5 bases). The CDR3 runs 16 residues. The V gene's germline CDR1 is SGHDT and CDR2 YYEEEE. Trimming pared 0 bases from V and 10 bases from J, leaving 17 bases between. CDR3 region: CASSLGGHQKGSPLHF. The CDR3 DNA sequence: TGTGCCAGCAGCTTGGGAGGACATCAAAAGGGATCACCCCTCCACTTT.

This clone is a singleton in its sample. The rearrangement joins TRBV19 to TRBJ2-1; 9 bases line up with TRBD2. The CDR3 is 17 amino acids. The germline V gene has CDR1 LNHDA and CDR2 SQIVND (reference sequence). V lost 1 base, J lost 9 bases, and 13 bases stayed unmatched. The CDR3 here is CASSIGFPIAGAFEQFF. The CDR3 DNA sequence: TGTGCCAGTAGTATAGGGTTCCCCATAGCGGGAGCATTTGAGCAGTTCTTC.

The sample holds one count of this clone. The chain joins TRBV12-5 to TRBJ1-5, with TRBD1 matching over 10 bases. CDR1 and CDR2 (germline): LGHNT, FRNRAP. The CDR3 consists of 15 residues. J lost 6 bases, V lost 0 bases, and 2 bases had no gene match. As DNA, the CDR3 is TGTGCTAGTGGTTTGGTGGACAGGGGGTTTCAGCCCCAGCATTTT. Amino acid sequence: CASGLVDRGFQPQHF.

The V and J genes are TRBV7-6 and TRBJ1-1; TRBD1 agrees at 7 bases. The germline CDR1 and CDR2 sequences are SGHVS and FNYEAQ. The J segment lost 3 bases and the V segment lost 7 bases, leaving 5 bases of the junction unmatched. The CDR3 totals 13 residues. CDR3 sequence reads: CASTRGSYTEAFF. The CDR3 region has the DNA TGTGCCAGCACCAGGGGGTCGTACACTGAAGCTTTCTTT.

The chain employs TRBV7-2 and TRBJ1-6, with a weak D call TRBD1 (5 bases). The germline CDR1 and CDR2 sequences are SGHTA and FQGNSA. The germline V and J ends were trimmed by 2 bases and 9 bases, with 14 bases remaining between them. The CDR3 contains 15 residues. This chain's CDR3 is CASSLTQGTISPLHF. The CDR3 nucleotides read TGTGCCAGCAGCTTAACCCAGGGTACAATTTCACCCCTCCACTTT.

CDR3 nucleotides: TGTGCCAGCAGCTTCTTATCAGGACAGGGGAGTGGTGAAGCTTTCTTT. It yields the protein CASSFLSGQGSGEAFF. This sequence joins TRBV11-2 and TRBJ1-1; TRBD1 aligns across 9 bases. The germline gives CDR1 SGHAT, CDR2 FQNNGV. V gave up 3 bases and J gave up 7 bases; unmatched junction bases: 12. This CDR3 comprises 16 residues.

J is TRBJ2-6 and V is TRBV5-4; D unresolved. Germline CDR1 and CDR2: SGHNT and YYREEE (reference sequence). CDR3 length: 15 amino acids. Trimming cost V 2 bases and J 0 bases, with 6 bases left between them. The chain's CDR3 is CASSLEFSGANVLTF. The DNA for the CDR3 is TGTGCCAGCAGCTTAGAGTTCTCTGGGGCCAACGTCCTGACTTTC.

V and J are TRBV6-5 and TRBJ2-5; a possible D gene is TRBD1 (6 bases). The CDR3 is 14 residues long. The V end was cut by 6 bases, the J end by 5 bases, with 16 bases between. CDR1 and CDR2 (germline): MNHEY, SVGAGI. The CDR3 DNA is TGTGCCAGCAGGGGACATACTAGTCAGGAGACCCAGTACTTC. This codes for CASRGHTSQETQYF.

The chain recombines TRBV6-1 with TRBJ1-5; 7 positions agree with TRBD1. Per germline, CDR1 MNHNS and CDR2 SASEGT. With V trimmed by 3 bases and J by 6 bases, 14 bases remained unmatched. This CDR3 has 17 residues. CDR3 sequence reads: CASSEGFRDSFFQPQHF. Written as DNA, the CDR3 is TGTGCCAGCAGTGAGGGGTTCCGGGACAGTTTTTTTCAGCCCCAGCATTTT.

The rearrangement uses TRBV10-1 and TRBJ2-7; possible D gene TRBD1, 5 bases. Germline V gives CDR1 WNHNN, CDR2 SYGVQD (reference sequence). There are 12 residues in the CDR3. V lost 7 bases, J lost 5 bases, and 12 bases lay in between. DNA of the CDR3: TGCGCCAGCATCTCAGGGCTCGACGAGCAGTACTTC. Protein sequence: CASISGLDEQYF.

This chain links TRBV3-1 (or the pseudogene TRBV3-2) with TRBJ2-5; TRBD2 is a possible D gene (7 bases). The CDR3 has 14 amino acids. Germline CDR1 and CDR2: LGHDT and YNNKEL (reference sequence). The V end was cut by 4 bases, the J end by 1 base, with 10 bases between. In DNA form, the CDR3 reads TGTGCCAGCAGCCGTCGGGGGGCCCAAGAGACCCAGTACTTC. Translating gives CASSRRGAQETQYF.